These T cell receptor beta chains were read from a single sample in a study of cytomegalovirus exposure and HLA in healthy donors. Data came from immunoSEQ multiplex PCR; TCRdb stores just in-frame clones and leaves some out. The table has about 140,000 clones, 61% seen once; the top ten hold about 1.7%. Sequenced material: PBMCs. The receptors were sampled from a male donor in good health and CMV-seronegative. The CDR3 runs from the conserved cysteine through the conserved F or W. Each record gives: D gene, J gene, clone size, V gene, CDR3 DNA, CDR3 protein. A D gene is named only where the DNA matches it firmly. A row's size may be missing; if present it is once, few, many or a size class.

D: TRBD1; J: TRBJ2-3; size: few; V: TRBV4-1; DNA: TGCGCCAGCAGCCCGGCGGGACAGGGAACAGATACGCAGTATTTT; CDR3: CASSPAGQGTDTQYF
D: TRBD1; J: TRBJ1-5; size: .; V: TRBV19; DNA: TGTGCCAGTAGTATAGGGGACAGGGTCTATCAGCCCCAGCATTTT; CDR3: CASSIGDRVYQPQHF
D: TRBD1; J: TRBJ1-6; size: .; V: TRBV7-3; DNA: TGTGCCAGCAGCCCAAATGACAGGGGAGTGAATTCACCCCTCCACTTT; CDR3: CASSPNDRGVNSPLHF
D: .; J: TRBJ2-2; size: .; V: TRBV19; DNA: TGTGCCAGTAGTATAGATGATTGGGCCCTAGGGGACACCGGGGAGCTGTTTTTT; CDR3: CASSIDDWALGDTGELFF
D: .; J: TRBJ1-6; size: .; V: TRBV9; DNA: TGTGCCAGCAGCGTACGCGGAGATAATTCACCCCTCCACTTT; CDR3: CASSVRGDNSPLHF
D: .; J: TRBJ1-6; size: few; V: TRBV19; DNA: TGTGCCAGTAGTCTAGGGGGAGATTCACCCCTCCACTTT; CDR3: CASSLGGDSPLHF
D: TRBD2; J: TRBJ2-7; size: .; V: TRBV2; DNA: TGTGCAAGCCTGTCTAGCGGGCCCTACGAGCAGTACTTC; CDR3: CASLSSGPYEQYF
D: .; J: TRBJ1-2; size: few; V: TRBV14; DNA: TGTGCCAGCAGCCCTCGTGGAGGGGCGACTTATGGCTACACCTTC; CDR3: CASSPRGGATYGYTF
D: .; J: TRBJ2-1; size: once; V: TRBV7-3; DNA: TGTGCCAGCAGCCGCGGGACAGTCTACAATGAGCAGTTCTTC; CDR3: CASSRGTVYNEQFF
D: TRBD1; J: TRBJ1-2; size: .; V: TRBV5-4; DNA: TGTGCCAGCAGCCCCAGGACAGGGATGGGCTATGGCTACACCTTC; CDR3: CASSPRTGMGYGYTF
D: .; J: TRBJ2-5; size: few; V: TRBV5-6; DNA: TGTGCCAGCAGCTTGCTCTTTCAGTCTAGAAAAGAGACCCAGTACTTC; CDR3: CASSLLFQSRKETQYF
D: .; J: TRBJ2-7; size: .; V: TRBV6-5; DNA: TGTGCCAGCAGTTATTCAGGGGACTACTACGAGCAGTACTTC; CDR3: CASSYSGDYYEQYF
D: .; J: TRBJ1-4; size: many; V: TRBV4-1; DNA: TGCGCCAGCAGCCAAGCTTTCTTGGGCCTCGAAAAACTGTTTTTT; CDR3: CASSQAFLGLEKLFF
D: .; J: TRBJ2-4; size: few; V: TRBV7-9; DNA: TGTGCCAGCAGCTTTCAGGGGTGGGATCAGTACTTC; CDR3: CASSFQGWDQYF
D: .; J: TRBJ2-4; size: few; V: TRBV7-2; DNA: TGTGCCAGCAGCTTAGAGATTATGCTAGAGGGTAACATTCAGTACTTC; CDR3: CASSLEIMLEGNIQYF
D: .; J: TRBJ2-5; size: .; V: TRBV2; DNA: TGTGCCAGCAGTGTTAGGGGATCCCAAGAGACCCAGTACTTC; CDR3: CASSVRGSQETQYF
D: TRBD2; J: TRBJ2-5; size: .; V: TRBV12-5; DNA: TGTGCTAGTGGTTTGGCCCAGGGAGGGGAGACCCAGTACTTC; CDR3: CASGLAQGGETQYF
D: .; J: TRBJ1-1; size: .; V: TRBV5-1; DNA: TGCGCCAGCAGCCCCGTGGACAGGAACACTGAAGCTTTCTTT; CDR3: CASSPVDRNTEAFF
D: TRBD2; J: TRBJ2-5; size: .; V: TRBV23-1; DNA: TGCGCCAGCAGTCTAGCGGGGCTTCTGGAGGGGGAGCAGTACTTC; CDR3: CASSLAGLLEGEQYF
D: .; J: TRBJ2-5; size: .; V: TRBV18; DNA: TGTGCCAGCTCCGGGCAAGAGACCCAGTACTTC; CDR3: CASSGQETQYF
D: .; J: TRBJ1-4; size: .; V: TRBV4-3; DNA: TGCGCCAGCAGCCAGGCACAGGGATCAACTAATGAAAAACTGTTTTTT; CDR3: CASSQAQGSTNEKLFF
D: .; J: TRBJ1-1; size: .; V: TRBV6-1; DNA: TGTGCCAGCACCGAATGGGGAGTTAGGAACACTGAAGCTTTCTTT; CDR3: CASTEWGVRNTEAFF
D: TRBD1; J: TRBJ1-3; size: few; V: TRBV18; DNA: TGTGCCAGCTCATCAAAGTCGGGACAGGGTATTGGAAACACCATATATTTT; CDR3: CASSSKSGQGIGNTIYF
D: .; J: TRBJ1-6; size: few; V: TRBV5-5; DNA: TGTGCCAGCAGCTTGGTTACAGCACTCACAAGCTCACCCCTCCACTTT; CDR3: CASSLVTALTSSPLHF
D: .; J: TRBJ2-3; size: .; V: TRBV11-3; DNA: TGTGCCAGCAGCTTGCAGGGTAGCACAGATACGCAGTATTTT; CDR3: CASSLQGSTDTQYF
D: TRBD1; J: TRBJ1-1; size: .; V: TRBV30; DNA: TGTGCCTGGATCGGATCCGGGACAGGGGGATATTTTGCTTTCTTT; CDR3: CAWIGSGTGGYFAFF
D: TRBD1; J: TRBJ1-4; size: .; V: TRBV18; DNA: TGTGCCAGCTCACCGGAGCGACAGGGAGGCGAAAAACTGTTTTTT; CDR3: CASSPERQGGEKLFF
D: .; J: TRBJ1-4; size: .; V: TRBV2; DNA: TGTGCCAGCAGTGGAAACCCCGGACAGTTTAATGAAAAACTGTTTTTT; CDR3: CASSGNPGQFNEKLFF
D: .; J: TRBJ2-5; size: .; V: TRBV7-7; DNA: TGTGCTAGCAGCTACAGGGACATCCCGCAAGAGACCCAGTACTTC; CDR3: CASSYRDIPQETQYF
D: TRBD2; J: TRBJ2-3; size: .; V: TRBV2; DNA: TGTGCCAGCAGCTTTAGCGGGAGGGGAGATACGCAGTATTTT; CDR3: CASSFSGRGDTQYF
D: .; J: TRBJ1-5; size: .; V: TRBV19; DNA: TGTGCCAGTAGTATCAGGGATCGGAATCAGCCCCAGCATTTT; CDR3: CASSIRDRNQPQHF
D: TRBD1; J: TRBJ1-2; size: few; V: TRBV5-1; DNA: TGCGCCAGCAGCTTCATGGCAGGGGGCGACTATGGCTACACCTTC; CDR3: CASSFMAGGDYGYTF
D: .; J: TRBJ1-3; size: few; V: TRBV11-2; DNA: TGTGCCAGCAGCTTAGATTTGAGGGTACGAAACACCATATATTTT; CDR3: CASSLDLRVRNTIYF
D: TRBD2; J: TRBJ2-2; size: few; V: TRBV4-3; DNA: TGCGCCAGCAGCCAAAGTAGCGGGGGGATCGGGGAGCTGTTTTTT; CDR3: CASSQSSGGIGELFF
D: TRBD1; J: TRBJ1-1; size: few; V: TRBV7-9; DNA: TGTGCCAGCAGCTGGGGACAGGGGGCGTCTACTGAAGCTTTCTTT; CDR3: CASSWGQGASTEAFF
D: .; J: TRBJ2-7; size: .; V: TRBV7-2; DNA: TGTGCCAGCAGCTTAGGCGGGACTTCCTACGAGCAGTACTTC; CDR3: CASSLGGTSYEQYF
D: TRBD1; J: TRBJ1-5; size: few; V: TRBV4-1; DNA: TGCGCCAGCAGCCGGCTGGGCAGGGGGCCTCTTAGCAATCAGCCCCAGCATTTT; CDR3: CASSRLGRGPLSNQPQHF
D: TRBD2; J: TRBJ2-1; size: .; V: TRBV19; DNA: TGTGCCAGTAGTATAGTTTCGGGGGGAGCCCTTGGTGTAGAGCAGTTCTTC; CDR3: CASSIVSGGALGVEQFF
D: TRBD2; J: TRBJ2-3; size: .; V: TRBV19; DNA: TGTGCCAGTAGTATTTTAGCGGGGGGCACAGATACGCAGTATTTT; CDR3: CASSILAGGTDTQYF
D: TRBD2; J: TRBJ2-1; size: .; V: TRBV4-1; DNA: TGCGCCAGCAGCCTTAGCGGGGGGGCCCTGTTCTTC; CDR3: CASSLSGGALFF
D: TRBD1; J: TRBJ1-5; size: few; V: TRBV7-8; DNA: TGTGCCAGCAGCTTAATCCCCCGGACAGGGACCTTAAGAACGTATAGCAATCAGCCCCAGCATTTT; CDR3: CASSLIPRTGTLRTYSNQPQHF
D: TRBD2; J: TRBJ2-7; size: few; V: TRBV2; DNA: TGTGCCAGCAGCGCTGGGACTAGCATTCCCTACGAGCAGTACTTC; CDR3: CASSAGTSIPYEQYF
D: .; J: TRBJ1-6; size: .; V: TRBV18; DNA: TGTGCCAGCTCACTTCAGGGAGGACGGGGTCGACCATCCAATTCACCCCTCCACTTT; CDR3: CASSLQGGRGRPSNSPLHF
D: .; J: TRBJ2-1; size: .; V: TRBV1; DNA: TGCACCAGCAGCCAAGTCCGGGACTATTTGGACAATGAGCAGTTCTTC; CDR3: CTSSQVRDYLDNEQFF
D: TRBD1; J: TRBJ1-2; size: .; V: TRBV19; DNA: TGTGCCAGTAGTATAGCGGTACCACAGGGGTACGGCTACACCTTC; CDR3: CASSIAVPQGYGYTF
D: TRBD2; J: TRBJ2-3; size: .; V: TRBV5-8; DNA: TGTGCCAGCAGCCGCACTAGCGGGGACACAGATACGCAGTATTTT; CDR3: CASSRTSGDTDTQYF
D: TRBD1; J: TRBJ2-7; size: once; V: TRBV5-4; DNA: TGTGCCAGCAGTCCGGGACAGTCCTACGAGCAGTACTTC; CDR3: CASSPGQSYEQYF
D: TRBD1; J: TRBJ2-7; size: once; V: TRBV5-5; DNA: TGTGCCAGCAGCTTGTGGACAGGGGACTACGAGCAGTACTTC; CDR3: CASSLWTGDYEQYF
D: .; J: TRBJ1-5; size: .; V: TRBV6-1; DNA: TGTGCCAGCAGCGACCGACAGCCCAATCAGCCCCAGCATTTT; CDR3: CASSDRQPNQPQHF
D: TRBD1; J: TRBJ1-5; size: few; V: TRBV7-2; DNA: TGTGCCAGCAGCTTAGGTCAGGGGGAAAATCAGCCCCAGCATTTT; CDR3: CASSLGQGENQPQHF
D: .; J: TRBJ2-3; size: .; V: TRBV27; DNA: TGTGCCAGCAGTTTATCCCCCGGTACGCAGTATTTT; CDR3: CASSLSPGTQYF
D: .; J: TRBJ1-1; size: .; V: TRBV5-1; DNA: TGCGCCAGCAGCTTGGAGGGATGGGGGCCGGGGCGGACTGAAGCTTTCTTT; CDR3: CASSLEGWGPGRTEAFF
D: TRBD1; J: TRBJ1-2; size: few; V: TRBV5-1; DNA: TGCGCCAGCGATATAACAGGGGGCGGAAATGGCTACACCTTC; CDR3: CASDITGGGNGYTF
D: .; J: TRBJ1-2; size: .; V: TRBV6-6; DNA: TGTGCCATACGAGACACGGAACGATATGGCTACACCTTC; CDR3: CAIRDTERYGYTF
D: .; J: TRBJ2-1; size: .; V: TRBV29-1; DNA: TGCAGCGTTGCACGAGGCCCAGCCTACAATGAGCAGTTCTTC; CDR3: CSVARGPAYNEQFF
D: TRBD1; J: TRBJ1-5; size: .; V: TRBV28; DNA: TGTGCCAGCAGTTTATCGGACAGGGGGGGGCCCCAGCATTTT; CDR3: CASSLSDRGGPQHF
D: .; J: TRBJ2-7; size: .; V: TRBV9; DNA: TGTGCCAGCAGCGTGAGTCCGCCCCACGAGCAGTACTTC; CDR3: CASSVSPPHEQYF
D: .; J: TRBJ1-2; size: .; V: TRBV5-1; DNA: TGCGCCAGCAGCTTGGACAGGGTCAGCTATGGCTACACCTTC; CDR3: CASSLDRVSYGYTF
D: .; J: TRBJ1-4; size: .; V: TRBV28; DNA: TGTGCCAGCACCATCTCCGTTGCCCATAGTGAAAAACTGTTTTTT; CDR3: CASTISVAHSEKLFF